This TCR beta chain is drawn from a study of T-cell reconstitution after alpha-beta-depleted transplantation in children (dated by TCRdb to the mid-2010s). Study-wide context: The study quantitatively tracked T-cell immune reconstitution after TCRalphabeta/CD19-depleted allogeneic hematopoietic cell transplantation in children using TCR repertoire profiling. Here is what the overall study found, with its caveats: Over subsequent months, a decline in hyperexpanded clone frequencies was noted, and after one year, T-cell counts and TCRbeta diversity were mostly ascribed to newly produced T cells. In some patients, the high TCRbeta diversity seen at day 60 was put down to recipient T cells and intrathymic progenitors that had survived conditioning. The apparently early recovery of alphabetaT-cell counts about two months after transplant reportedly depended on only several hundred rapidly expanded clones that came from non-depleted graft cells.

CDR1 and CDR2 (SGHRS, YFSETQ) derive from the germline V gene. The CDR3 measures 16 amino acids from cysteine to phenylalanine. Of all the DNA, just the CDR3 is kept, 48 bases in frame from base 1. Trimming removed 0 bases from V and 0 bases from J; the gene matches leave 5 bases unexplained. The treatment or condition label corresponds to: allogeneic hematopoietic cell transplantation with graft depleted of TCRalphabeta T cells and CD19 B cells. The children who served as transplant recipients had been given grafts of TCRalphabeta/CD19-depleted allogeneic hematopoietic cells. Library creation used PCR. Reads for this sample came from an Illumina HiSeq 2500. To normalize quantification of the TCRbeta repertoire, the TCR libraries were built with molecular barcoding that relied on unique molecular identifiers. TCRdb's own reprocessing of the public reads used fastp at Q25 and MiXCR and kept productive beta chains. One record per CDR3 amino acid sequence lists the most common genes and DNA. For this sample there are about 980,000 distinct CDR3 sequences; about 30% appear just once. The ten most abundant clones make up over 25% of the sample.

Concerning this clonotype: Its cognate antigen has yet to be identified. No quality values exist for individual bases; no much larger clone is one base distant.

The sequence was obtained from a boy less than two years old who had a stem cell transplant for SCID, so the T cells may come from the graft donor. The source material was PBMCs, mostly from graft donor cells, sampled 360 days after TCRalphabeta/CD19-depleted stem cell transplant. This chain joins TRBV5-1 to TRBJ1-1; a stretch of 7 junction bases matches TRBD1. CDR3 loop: CASSLAAGQLNTEAFF. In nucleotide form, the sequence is TGCGCCAGCAGCTTGGCCGCGGGACAGTTGAACACTGAAGCTTTCTTT.